This TCR beta chain was recovered during a study of T cell changes during pregnancy in multiple sclerosis. The CDR3 is 17 amino acids. The germline V gene encodes CDR1 SNHLY and CDR2 FYNNEI. V was clipped by 5 bases and J by 0 bases; unmatched bases: 4. This clone was seen once. Assay used: immunoSEQ multiplex PCR; TCRdb lists only in-frame clones, some missing. This table has 35,000 to 55,000 clones, around nine tenths appearing once. This TCR derives from a female donor in good health, enrolled as a control in a pregnancy study. Sample: CD8+ T cells from peripheral blood mononuclear cells, taken after pregnancy. The genes are TRBV2 and TRBJ2-2, with TRBD1 identical over 12 bases. The CDR3 protein is CASSSGTGGSNTGELFF. CDR3 in DNA: TGTGCCAGCAGTTCCGGGACAGGGGGCTCGAACACCGGGGAGCTGTTTTTT.